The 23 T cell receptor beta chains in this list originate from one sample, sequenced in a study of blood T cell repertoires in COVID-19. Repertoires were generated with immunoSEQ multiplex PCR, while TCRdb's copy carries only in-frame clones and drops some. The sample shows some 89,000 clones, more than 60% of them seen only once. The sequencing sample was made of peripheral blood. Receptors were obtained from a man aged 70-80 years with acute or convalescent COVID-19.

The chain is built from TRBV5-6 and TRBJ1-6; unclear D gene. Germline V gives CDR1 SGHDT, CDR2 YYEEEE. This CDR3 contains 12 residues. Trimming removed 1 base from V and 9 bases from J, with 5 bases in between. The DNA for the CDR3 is TGTGCCAGCAGCTTGCGGGGTTCACCCCTCCACTTT. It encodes CASSLRGSPLHF.

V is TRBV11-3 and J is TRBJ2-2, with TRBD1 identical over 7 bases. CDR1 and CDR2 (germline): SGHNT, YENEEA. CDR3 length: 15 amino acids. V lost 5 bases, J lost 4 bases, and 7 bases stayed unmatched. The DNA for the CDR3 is TGTGCCAGCAGCCCAGGGACAGTCCCCACCGGGGAGCTGTTTTTT. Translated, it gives CASSPGTVPTGELFF.

CDR3 loop: CASSLNRGYEQYV. In DNA form, the CDR3 reads TGTGCCAGCAGTTTGAACAGGGGCTACGAGCAGTACGTC. The chain links TRBV12-3 or TRBV12-4 to TRBJ2-7, with TRBD1 matching 7 bases. The CDR3 consists of 13 residues. V lost 3 bases to trimming and J lost 3 bases; unmatched junction nucleotides: 2.

Here the CDR3 DNA reads TGCAGCGTTGATCTCGACAGGGGGATCCGCCTAGCTAACTATGGCTACACCTTC. It specifies CSVDLDRGIRLANYGYTF. The chain has TRBV29-1 and TRBJ1-2, with 9 bases that match TRBD1. The V gene end was trimmed by 3 bases and the J gene end by 0 bases; junction bases not matched to a gene: 14. The CDR3 spans 18 residues. From germline, CDR1 is SQVTM and CDR2 ANQGSEA.

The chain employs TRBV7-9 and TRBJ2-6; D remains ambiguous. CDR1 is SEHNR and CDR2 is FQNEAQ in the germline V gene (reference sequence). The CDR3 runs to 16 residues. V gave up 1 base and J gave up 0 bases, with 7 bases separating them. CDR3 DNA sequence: TGTGCCAGCAGCTTAGGAGTTGGCTCTGGGGCCAACGTCCTGACTTTC. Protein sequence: CASSLGVGSGANVLTF.

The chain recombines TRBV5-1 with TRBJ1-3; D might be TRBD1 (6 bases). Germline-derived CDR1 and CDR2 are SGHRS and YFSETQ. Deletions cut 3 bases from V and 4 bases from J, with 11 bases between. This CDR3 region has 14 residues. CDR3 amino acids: CASSSQGNGNTIYF. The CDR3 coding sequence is TGCGCCAGCAGCTCACAGGGTAACGGAAACACCATATATTTT.

The CDR3 DNA reads TGTGCCAGCAGCTTAGGGGCCGGTGAAGACTCTGGAAACACCATATATTTT. Translating gives CASSLGAGEDSGNTIYF. The chain employs TRBV7-9 and TRBJ1-3; D not certain. The V gene lost 1 base and the J gene lost 0 bases, with 13 bases spanning the gap. CDR1 is SEHNR and CDR2 is FQNEAQ in the germline V gene (reference sequence). The CDR3 is 17 residues long.

The CDR3 sequence is CASSPGGGNTGELFF. The CDR3 DNA is TGTGCCAGCAGCCCCGGGGGGGGAAACACCGGGGAGCTGTTTTTT. This chain joins TRBV5-4 and TRBJ2-2; 8 bases are shared with TRBD2. V shed 4 bases, J shed 2 bases, and the junction held 4 bases outside the gene matches. The CDR3 extends over 15 amino acids. Germline V lookup: CDR1 SGHNT, CDR2 YYREEE (reference sequence). Variable domain in full (rest from reference TRBV5-4 and TRBJ2-2): ETGVTQSPTHLIKTRGQQVTLRCSSQSGHNTVSWYQQALGQGPQFIFQYYREEENGRGNFPPRFSGLQFPNYSSELNVNALELDDSALYLCASSPGGGNTGELFFGEGSRLTVL.

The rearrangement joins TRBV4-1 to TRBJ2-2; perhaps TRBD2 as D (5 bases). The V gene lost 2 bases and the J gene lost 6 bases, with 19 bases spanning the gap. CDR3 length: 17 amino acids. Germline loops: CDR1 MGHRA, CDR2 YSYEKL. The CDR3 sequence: CASSQSRSELAPGELFF. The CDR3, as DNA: TGCGCCAGCAGCCAAAGCCGAAGCGAGCTAGCACCCGGGGAGCTGTTTTTT.

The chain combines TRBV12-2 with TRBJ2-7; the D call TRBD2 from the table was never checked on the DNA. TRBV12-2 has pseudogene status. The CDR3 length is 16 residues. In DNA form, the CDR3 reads TGTGCAAGTCGCTTATCACTCCCCCTGAGCTCCTACGAGCAGTACGTC. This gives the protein CASRLSLPLSSYEQYV.

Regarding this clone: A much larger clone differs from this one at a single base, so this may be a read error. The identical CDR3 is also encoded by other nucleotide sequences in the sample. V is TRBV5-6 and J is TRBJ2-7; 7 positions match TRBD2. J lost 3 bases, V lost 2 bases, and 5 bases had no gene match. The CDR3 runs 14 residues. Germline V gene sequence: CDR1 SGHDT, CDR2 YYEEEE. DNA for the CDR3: TGTGCCAGCAGCTTTGGGACTACCCTCTACGAGCAGTACTTC. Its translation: CASSFGTTLYEQYF.

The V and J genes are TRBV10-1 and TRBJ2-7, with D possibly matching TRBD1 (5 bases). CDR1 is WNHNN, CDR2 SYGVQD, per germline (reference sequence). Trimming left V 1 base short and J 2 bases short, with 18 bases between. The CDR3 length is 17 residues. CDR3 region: CASSEFRSLGATYEQYF. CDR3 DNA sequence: TGCGCCAGCAGTGAGTTCCGATCCTTAGGGGCGACCTACGAGCAGTACTTC.

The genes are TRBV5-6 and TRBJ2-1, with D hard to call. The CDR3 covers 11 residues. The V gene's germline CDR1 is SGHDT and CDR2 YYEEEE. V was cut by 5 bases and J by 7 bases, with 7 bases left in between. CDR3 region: CASSSSNEQFF. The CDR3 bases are TGTGCCAGCAGTTCGTCTAATGAGCAGTTCTTC.

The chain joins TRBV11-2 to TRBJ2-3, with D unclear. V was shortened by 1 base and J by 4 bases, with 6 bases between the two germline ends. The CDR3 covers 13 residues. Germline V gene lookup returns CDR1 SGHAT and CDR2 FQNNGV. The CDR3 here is CASSLAQPDTQYF. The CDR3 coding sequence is TGTGCCAGCAGCTTAGCACAGCCAGATACGCAGTATTTT.

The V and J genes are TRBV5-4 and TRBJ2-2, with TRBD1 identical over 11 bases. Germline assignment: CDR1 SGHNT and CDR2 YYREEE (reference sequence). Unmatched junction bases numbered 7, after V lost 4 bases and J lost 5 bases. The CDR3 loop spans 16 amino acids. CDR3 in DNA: TGTGCCAGCAGCCCCAGGACAGGGGGCGGGACCGGGGAGCTGTTTTTT. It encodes CASSPRTGGGTGELFF.

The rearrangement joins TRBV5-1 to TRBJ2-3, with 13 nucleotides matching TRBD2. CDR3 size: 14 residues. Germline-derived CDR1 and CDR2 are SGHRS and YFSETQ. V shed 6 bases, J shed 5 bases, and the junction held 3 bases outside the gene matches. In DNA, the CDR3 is TGCGCCAGCAAACTAGCGGGGGGGCTAGATACGCAGTATTTT. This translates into CASKLAGGLDTQYF.

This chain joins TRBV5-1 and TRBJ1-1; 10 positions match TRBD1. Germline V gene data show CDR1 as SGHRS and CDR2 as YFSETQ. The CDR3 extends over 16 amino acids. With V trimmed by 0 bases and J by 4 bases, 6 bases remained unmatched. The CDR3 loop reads CASSLAGRTGGTEAFF. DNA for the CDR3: TGCGCCAGCAGCTTGGCGGGGCGGACAGGGGGCACTGAAGCTTTCTTT. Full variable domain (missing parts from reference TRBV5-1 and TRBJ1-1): KAGVTQTPRYLIKTRGQQVTLSCSPISGHRSVSWYQQTPGQGLQFLFEYFSETQRNKGNFPGRFSGRQFSNSRSEMNVSTLELGDSALYLCASSLAGRTGGTEAFFGQGTRLTVV.

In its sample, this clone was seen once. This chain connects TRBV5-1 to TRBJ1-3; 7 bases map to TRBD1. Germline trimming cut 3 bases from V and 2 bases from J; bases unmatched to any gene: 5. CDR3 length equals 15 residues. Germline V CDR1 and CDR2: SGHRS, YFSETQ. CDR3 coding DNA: TGCGCCAGCAGCTCGACAGGGATCCCTGGAAACACCATATATTTT. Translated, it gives CASSSTGIPGNTIYF.

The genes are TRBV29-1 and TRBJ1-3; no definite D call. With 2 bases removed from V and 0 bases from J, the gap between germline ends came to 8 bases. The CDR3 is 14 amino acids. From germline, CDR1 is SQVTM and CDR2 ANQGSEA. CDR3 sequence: CSVEPYSSGNTIYF. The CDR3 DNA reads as TGCAGCGTTGAACCCTACAGCTCTGGAAACACCATATATTTT.

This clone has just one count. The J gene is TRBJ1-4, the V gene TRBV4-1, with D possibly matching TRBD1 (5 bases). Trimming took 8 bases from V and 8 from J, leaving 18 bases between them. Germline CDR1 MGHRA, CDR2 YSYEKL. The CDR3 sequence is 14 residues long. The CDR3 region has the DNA TGCGCCAGCGGATCCCGGGGGGAGGGGGAAAAACTGTTTTTT. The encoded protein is CASGSRGEGEKLFF.

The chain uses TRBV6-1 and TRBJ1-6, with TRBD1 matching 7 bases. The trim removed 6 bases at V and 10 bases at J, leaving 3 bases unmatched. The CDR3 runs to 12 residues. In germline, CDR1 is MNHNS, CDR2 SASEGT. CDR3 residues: CASRTGDSPLHF. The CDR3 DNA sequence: TGTGCCAGCAGAACAGGGGACTCACCCCTCCACTTT.

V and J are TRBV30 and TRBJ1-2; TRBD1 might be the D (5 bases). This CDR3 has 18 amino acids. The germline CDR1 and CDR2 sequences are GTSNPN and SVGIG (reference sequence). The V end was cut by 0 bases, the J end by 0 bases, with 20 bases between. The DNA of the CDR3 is TGTGCCTGGAGTGTACGATGGGGACGGGGACTAACTAACTATGGCTACACCTTC. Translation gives CAWSVRWGRGLTNYGYTF. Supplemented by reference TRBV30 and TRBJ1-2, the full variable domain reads SQTIHQWPATLVQPVGSPLSLECTVEGTSNPNLYWYRQAAGRGLQLLFYSVGIGQISSEVPQNLSASRPQDRQFILSSKKLLLSDSGFYLCAWSVRWGRGLTNYGYTFGSGTRLTVV.

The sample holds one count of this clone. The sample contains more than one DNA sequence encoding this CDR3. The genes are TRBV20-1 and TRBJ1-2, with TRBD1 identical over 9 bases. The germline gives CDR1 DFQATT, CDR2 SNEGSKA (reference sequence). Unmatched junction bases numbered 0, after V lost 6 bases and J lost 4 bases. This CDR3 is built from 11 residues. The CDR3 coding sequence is TGCAGTGCGGGACAGGGCTATGGCTACACCTTC. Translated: CSAGQGYGYTF.